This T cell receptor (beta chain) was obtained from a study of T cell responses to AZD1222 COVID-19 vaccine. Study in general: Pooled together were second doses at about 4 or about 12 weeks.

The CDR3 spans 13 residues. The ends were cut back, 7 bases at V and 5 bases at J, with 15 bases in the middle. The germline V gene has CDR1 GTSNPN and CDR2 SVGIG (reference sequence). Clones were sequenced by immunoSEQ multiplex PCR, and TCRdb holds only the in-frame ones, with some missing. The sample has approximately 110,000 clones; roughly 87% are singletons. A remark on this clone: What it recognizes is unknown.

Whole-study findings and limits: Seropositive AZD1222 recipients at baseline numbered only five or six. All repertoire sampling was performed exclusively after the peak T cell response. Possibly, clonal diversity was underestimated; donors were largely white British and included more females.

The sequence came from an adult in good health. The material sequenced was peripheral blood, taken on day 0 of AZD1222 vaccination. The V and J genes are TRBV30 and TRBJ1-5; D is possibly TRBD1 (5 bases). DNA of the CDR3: TGTGCCTCGACGGGGGGTTTTGATCAGCCCCAGCATTTT. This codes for CASTGGFDQPQHF.